Listed below are T cell receptor beta chains from one sample, sequenced in a study of CD8 T cells in Susac syndrome. One entry per CDR3 protein, called by TCRdb with MiXCR from the immunoSEQ multiplex PCR reads. The data contain over 100,000 distinct CDR3 sequences, approximately 91% of them singletons. Input material: CD4+ T cells from PBMCs. Receptor source: a human donor in good health. The CDR3 runs from the conserved cysteine through the conserved F or W. The D gene is left open where the match is weak. Clone size is stated in some rows and not others, as once, few, many or a class when expanded.

d_call	j_call	v_call	clone_size	cdr3_aa	cdr3_nt
NA	TRBJ1-3	TRBV7-9	NA	CASSSREGEDFGGNTIYF	TGTGCCAGCAGCTCTCGGGAGGGTGAAGACTTCGGTGGAAACACCATATATTTT
NA	TRBJ2-3	TRBV18	NA	CASSPFTDTQYF	TGTGCCAGCTCACCCTTCACAGATACGCAGTATTTT
NA	TRBJ2-2	TRBV10-3	few	CAISGGTGELFF	TGTGCCATCAGTGGCGGTACCGGGGAGCTGTTTTTT
TRBD1	TRBJ1-6	TRBV29-1	NA	CSVAVGTASSPLHF	TGCAGCGTTGCAGTTGGGACAGCGAGTTCACCCCTCCACTTT
NA	TRBJ2-1	TRBV7-2	NA	CASSLRAGQGSYNEQFF	TGTGCCAGCAGCTTAAGGGCGGGTCAGGGGTCCTACAATGAGCAGTTCTTC
NA	TRBJ1-2	TRBV12-3/TRBV12-4	NA	CATRWGGHYGYTF	TGTGCCACCCGGTGGGGGGGCCACTATGGCTACACCTTC
NA	TRBJ1-6	TRBV27	NA	CASSMTTGIASPLHF	TGTGCCAGCAGTATGACCACAGGGATTGCTTCACCCCTCCACTTT
NA	TRBJ2-6	TRBV3-1	NA	CASSLPNLRTAGANVLTF	TGTGCCAGCAGCCTCCCCAACCTGCGAACCGCCGGGGCCAACGTCCTGACTTTC
NA	TRBJ2-1	TRBV3-1	NA	CASSLNPGPNNEQFF	TGTGCCAGCAGCCTCAACCCGGGGCCCAACAATGAGCAGTTCTTC
TRBD2	TRBJ2-7	TRBV7-2	NA	CASSRSSGSSSYEQYF	TGTGCCAGCAGCCGATCTAGCGGATCGAGCTCCTACGAGCAGTACTTC
NA	TRBJ1-1	TRBV2	NA	CASSSNREAFF	TGTGCCAGCAGTAGCAACCGGGAAGCTTTCTTT
TRBD1	TRBJ2-7	TRBV7-9	NA	CASSYGQVSHEQYF	TGTGCCAGCAGCTATGGACAGGTCAGTCACGAGCAGTACTTC
NA	TRBJ1-6	TRBV5-4	NA	CASSRPGEVGSPLHF	TGTGCCAGCAGCCGACCCGGGGAGGTGGGTTCACCCCTCCACTTT
TRBD1	TRBJ2-1	TRBV11-2	NA	CASSMYRGVEQFF	TGTGCCAGCAGCATGTACAGGGGGGTTGAGCAGTTCTTC
NA	TRBJ1-1	TRBV4-3	once	CASSQAFANTEAFF	TGCGCCAGCAGCCAAGCTTTCGCGAACACTGAAGCTTTCTTT
NA	TRBJ2-3	TRBV7-9	NA	CASSSLKGATDTQYF	TGTGCCAGCAGCTCTTTGAAGGGAGCGACAGATACGCAGTATTTT
TRBD2	TRBJ2-7	TRBV7-8	once	CASSPRLAGDEQYF	TGTGCCAGCAGCCCCCGCTTAGCGGGAGACGAGCAGTACTTC
NA	TRBJ2-5	TRBV5-4	NA	CASSWEGGQETQYF	TGTGCCAGCAGCTGGGAAGGAGGCCAAGAGACCCAGTACTTC
TRBD1	TRBJ2-7	TRBV27	few	CASSRPSSQGAPNEQYF	TGTGCCAGCAGTCGTCCGAGCTCACAGGGGGCTCCCAACGAGCAGTACTTC
NA	TRBJ1-2	TRBV30	NA	CAWSAGFSGYTF	TGTGCCTGGAGTGCTGGTTTTTCTGGCTACACCTTC
TRBD2	TRBJ2-7	TRBV6-1	NA	CASSQTGTIQTYEQYF	TGTGCCAGCAGCCAGACCGGGACTATACAAACCTACGAGCAGTACTTC
TRBD2	TRBJ2-5	TRBV29-1	once	CSAVRGGAVRETQYF	TGCAGCGCCGTTCGCGGGGGGGCCGTCAGGGAGACCCAGTACTTC
NA	TRBJ1-2	TRBV4-3	NA	CASSPRGGDYGYTF	TGCGCCAGCAGCCCCCGGGGGGGTGACTATGGCTACACCTTC
TRBD1	TRBJ2-1	TRBV5-4	NA	CASSWDRGPYNEQFF	TGTGCCAGCAGCTGGGACAGGGGACCCTACAATGAGCAGTTCTTC
NA	TRBJ1-3	TRBV20-1	once	CSANPGSSGNTIYF	TGCAGTGCTAATCCCGGGAGCTCTGGAAACACCATATATTTT
NA	TRBJ1-4	TRBV20-1	NA	CSASQTALATNEKLFF	TGCAGTGCTAGCCAGACAGCGCTTGCAACTAATGAAAAACTGTTTTTT
NA	TRBJ2-7	TRBV7-2	NA	CASSLDFLSYEQYF	TGTGCCAGCAGCTTAGACTTCCTGTCCTACGAGCAGTACTTC
NA	TRBJ2-6	TRBV5-1	NA	CASSLADSGSGANVLTF	TGCGCCAGCAGCTTAGCCGACAGTGGCTCTGGGGCCAACGTCCTGACTTTC
TRBD2	TRBJ2-7	TRBV2	NA	CASATGTTDEQYF	TGTGCCAGCGCGACCGGGACTACTGACGAGCAGTACTTC
NA	TRBJ1-5	TRBV12-3/TRBV12-4	once	CASSVRHGNQPQHF	TGTGCCAGCAGTGTCCGACATGGGAATCAGCCCCAGCATTTT
NA	TRBJ2-2	TRBV7-2	once	CASSFQGQPGELFF	TGTGCCAGCAGCTTCCAGGGTCAGCCCGGGGAGCTGTTTTTT
NA	TRBJ1-4	TRBV2	NA	CASRDSLATNEKLFF	TGTGCCAGCAGAGATTCCCTGGCAACTAATGAAAAACTGTTTTTT
TRBD1	TRBJ2-7	TRBV30	few	CAWNGTGVDEQYF	TGTGCCTGGAACGGGACAGGGGTCGACGAGCAGTACTTC
NA	TRBJ2-5	TRBV7-9	NA	CASSAGETQYF	TGTGCCAGCAGCGCCGGCGAGACCCAGTACTTC
NA	TRBJ1-1	TRBV12-3/TRBV12-4	NA	CASSPPPMGSEAFF	TGTGCCAGCAGTCCCCCACCGATGGGCTCTGAAGCTTTCTTT
NA	TRBJ1-1	TRBV6-1	once	CASSATQNTEAFF	TGTGCCAGCAGTGCGACACAGAACACTGAAGCTTTCTTT
TRBD1	TRBJ2-7	TRBV27	NA	CASSLKGQASYEQYF	TGTGCCAGCAGTTTAAAGGGACAGGCCTCCTACGAGCAGTACTTC
TRBD1	TRBJ2-7	TRBV29-1	NA	CSASTGEAYEQYF	TGCAGCGCTTCGACAGGGGAGGCCTACGAGCAGTACTTC
NA	TRBJ2-7	TRBV5-1	NA	CASSLPKGNRPHEQYF	TGCGCCAGCAGCTTGCCCAAAGGAAACCGACCCCACGAGCAGTACTTC
TRBD2	TRBJ2-3	TRBV7-2	once	CASSPEPAGGLGDTQYF	TGTGCCAGCAGCCCCGAGCCGGCGGGGGGGCTCGGGGATACGCAGTATTTT
NA	TRBJ2-5	TRBV9	few	CASSGDFQETQYF	TGTGCCAGCAGCGGGGACTTCCAAGAGACCCAGTACTTC
TRBD2	TRBJ2-7	TRBV18	once	CASSRELAGQYEQYF	TGTGCCAGCTCACGGGAATTAGCGGGCCAGTACGAGCAGTACTTC
NA	TRBJ2-3	TRBV20-1	NA	CSARESSTDTQYF	TGCAGTGCTAGAGAATCAAGCACAGATACGCAGTATTTT
TRBD1	TRBJ1-2	TRBV20-1	NA	CRGTGDYGYTF	TGCAGGGGGACAGGGGACTATGGCTACACCTTC
NA	TRBJ1-1	TRBV28	NA	CASEGGWNTEAFF	TGTGCCTCTGAGGGGGGGTGGAACACTGAAGCTTTCTTT
TRBD2	TRBJ2-1	TRBV28	NA	CASSLSSRAGGPYEQFF	TGTGCCAGCAGTTTATCCTCTCGAGCGGGAGGGCCCTATGAGCAGTTCTTC